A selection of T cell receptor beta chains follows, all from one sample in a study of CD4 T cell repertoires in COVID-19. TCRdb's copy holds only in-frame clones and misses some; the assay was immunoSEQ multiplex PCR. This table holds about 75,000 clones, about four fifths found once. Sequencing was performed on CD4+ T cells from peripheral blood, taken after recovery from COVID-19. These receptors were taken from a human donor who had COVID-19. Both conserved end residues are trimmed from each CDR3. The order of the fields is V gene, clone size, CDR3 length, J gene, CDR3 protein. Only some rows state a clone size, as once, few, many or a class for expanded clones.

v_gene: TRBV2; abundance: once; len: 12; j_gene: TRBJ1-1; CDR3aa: ASRGQGGNTEAF
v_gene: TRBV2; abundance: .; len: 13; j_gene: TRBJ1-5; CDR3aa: ASSPERYSNQPQH
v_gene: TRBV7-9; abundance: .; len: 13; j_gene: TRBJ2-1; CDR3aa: ASSLEGVRGSEQF
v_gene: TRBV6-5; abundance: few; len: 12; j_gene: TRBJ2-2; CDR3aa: ASSRFQGTGELF
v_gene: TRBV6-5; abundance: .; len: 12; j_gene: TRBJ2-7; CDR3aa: ASSYSVWGYEQY
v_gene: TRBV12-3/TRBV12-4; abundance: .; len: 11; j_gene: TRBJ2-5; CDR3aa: ASSLSGPATQY
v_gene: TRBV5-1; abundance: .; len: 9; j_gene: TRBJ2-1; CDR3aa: ASSFNNEQF
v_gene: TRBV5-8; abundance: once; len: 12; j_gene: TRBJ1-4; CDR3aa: ASSLKQGREKLF
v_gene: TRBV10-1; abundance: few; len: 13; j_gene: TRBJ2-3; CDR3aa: ASSPQGLNTDTQY
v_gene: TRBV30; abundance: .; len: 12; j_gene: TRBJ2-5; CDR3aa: AWIKSGGGETQY
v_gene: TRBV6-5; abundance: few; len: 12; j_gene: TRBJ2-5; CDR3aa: ASSYTGYQETQY
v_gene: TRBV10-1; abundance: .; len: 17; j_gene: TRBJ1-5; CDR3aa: ASSESTHGRVVSNQPQH
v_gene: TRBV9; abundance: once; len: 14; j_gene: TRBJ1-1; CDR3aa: ASSVQAGTMNTEAF
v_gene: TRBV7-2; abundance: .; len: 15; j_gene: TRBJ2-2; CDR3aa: ASSFHRIADLTGELF
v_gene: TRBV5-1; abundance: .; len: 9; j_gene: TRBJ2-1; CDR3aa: ASSYLDEQF
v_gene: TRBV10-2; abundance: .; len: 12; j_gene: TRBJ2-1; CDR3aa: ASSGRKTYNEQF
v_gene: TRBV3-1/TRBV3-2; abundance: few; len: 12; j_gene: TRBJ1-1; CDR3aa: ASSQRAMNTEAF
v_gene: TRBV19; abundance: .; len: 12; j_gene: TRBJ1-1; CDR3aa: ASRSRGQNTEAF
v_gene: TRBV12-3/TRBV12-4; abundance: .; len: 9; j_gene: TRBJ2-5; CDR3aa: ASSFGETQY
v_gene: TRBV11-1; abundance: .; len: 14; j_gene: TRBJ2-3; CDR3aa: ASSLDSTFLKGTQY
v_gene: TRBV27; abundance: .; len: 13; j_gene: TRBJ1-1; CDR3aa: ASSAGTVMNTEAF
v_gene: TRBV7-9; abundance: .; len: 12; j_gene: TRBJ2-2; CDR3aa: ASSLGGLTGELF